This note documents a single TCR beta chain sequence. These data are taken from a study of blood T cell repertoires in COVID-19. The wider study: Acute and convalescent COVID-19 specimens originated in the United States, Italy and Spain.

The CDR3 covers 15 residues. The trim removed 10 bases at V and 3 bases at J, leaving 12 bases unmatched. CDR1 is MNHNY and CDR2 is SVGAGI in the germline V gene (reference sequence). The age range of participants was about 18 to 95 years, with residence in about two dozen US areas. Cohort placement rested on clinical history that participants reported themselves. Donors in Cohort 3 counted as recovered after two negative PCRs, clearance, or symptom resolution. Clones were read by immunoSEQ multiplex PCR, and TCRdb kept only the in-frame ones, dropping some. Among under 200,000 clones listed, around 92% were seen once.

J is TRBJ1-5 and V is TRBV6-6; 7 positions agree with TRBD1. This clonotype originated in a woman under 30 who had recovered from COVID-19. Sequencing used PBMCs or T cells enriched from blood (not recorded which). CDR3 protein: CATKPGGKDNQPQHF. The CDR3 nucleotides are TGTGCCACCAAACCAGGGGGGAAGGACAATCAGCCCCAGCATTTT.